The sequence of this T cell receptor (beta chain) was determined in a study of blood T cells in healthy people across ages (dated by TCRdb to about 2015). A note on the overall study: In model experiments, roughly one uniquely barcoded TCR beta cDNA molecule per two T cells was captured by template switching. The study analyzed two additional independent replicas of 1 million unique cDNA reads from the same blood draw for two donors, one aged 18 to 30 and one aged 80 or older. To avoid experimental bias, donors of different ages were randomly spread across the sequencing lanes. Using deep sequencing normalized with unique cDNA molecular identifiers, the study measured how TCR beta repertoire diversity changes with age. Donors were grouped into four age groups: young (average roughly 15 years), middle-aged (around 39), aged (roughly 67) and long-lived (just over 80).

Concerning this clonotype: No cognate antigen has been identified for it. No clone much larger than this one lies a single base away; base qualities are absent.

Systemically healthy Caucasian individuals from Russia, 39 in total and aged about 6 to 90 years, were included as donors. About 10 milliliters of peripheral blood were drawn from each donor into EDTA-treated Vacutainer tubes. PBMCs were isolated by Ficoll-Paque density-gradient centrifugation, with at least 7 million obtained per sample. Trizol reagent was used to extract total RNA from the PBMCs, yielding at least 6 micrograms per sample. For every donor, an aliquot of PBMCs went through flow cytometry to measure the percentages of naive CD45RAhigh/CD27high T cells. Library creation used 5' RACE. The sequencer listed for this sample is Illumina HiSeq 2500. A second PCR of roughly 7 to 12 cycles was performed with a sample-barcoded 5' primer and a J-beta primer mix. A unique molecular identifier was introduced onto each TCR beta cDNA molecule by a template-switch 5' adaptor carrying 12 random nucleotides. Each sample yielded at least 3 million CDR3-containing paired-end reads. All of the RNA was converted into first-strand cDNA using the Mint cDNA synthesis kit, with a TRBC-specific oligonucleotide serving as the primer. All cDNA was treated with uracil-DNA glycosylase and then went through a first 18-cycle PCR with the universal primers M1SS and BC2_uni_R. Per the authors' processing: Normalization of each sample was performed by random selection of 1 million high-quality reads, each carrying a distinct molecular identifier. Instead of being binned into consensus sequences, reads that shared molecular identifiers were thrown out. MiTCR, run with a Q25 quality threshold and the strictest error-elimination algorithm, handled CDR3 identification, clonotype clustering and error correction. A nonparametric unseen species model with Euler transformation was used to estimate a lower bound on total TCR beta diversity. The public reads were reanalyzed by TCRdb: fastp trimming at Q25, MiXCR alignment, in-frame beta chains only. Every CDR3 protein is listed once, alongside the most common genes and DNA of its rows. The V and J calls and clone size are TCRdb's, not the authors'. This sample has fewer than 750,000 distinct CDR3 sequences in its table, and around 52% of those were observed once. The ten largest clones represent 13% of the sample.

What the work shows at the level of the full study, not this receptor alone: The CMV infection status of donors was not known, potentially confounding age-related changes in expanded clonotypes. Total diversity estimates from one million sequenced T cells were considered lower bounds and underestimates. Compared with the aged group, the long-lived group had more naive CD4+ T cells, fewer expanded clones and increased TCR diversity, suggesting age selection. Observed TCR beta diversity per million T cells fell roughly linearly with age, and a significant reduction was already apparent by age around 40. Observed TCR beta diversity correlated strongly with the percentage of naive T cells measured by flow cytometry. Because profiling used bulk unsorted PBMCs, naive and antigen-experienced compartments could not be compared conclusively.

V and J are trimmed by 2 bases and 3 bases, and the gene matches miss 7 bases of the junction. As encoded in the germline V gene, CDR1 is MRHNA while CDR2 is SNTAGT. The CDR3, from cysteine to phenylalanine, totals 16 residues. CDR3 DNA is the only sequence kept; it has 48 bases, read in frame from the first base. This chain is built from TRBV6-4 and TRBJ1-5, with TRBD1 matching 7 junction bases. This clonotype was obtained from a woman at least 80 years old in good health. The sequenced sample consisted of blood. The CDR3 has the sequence CASSDIGTGDNQPQHF. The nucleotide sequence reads TGTGCCAGCAGTGACATCGGTACAGGGGACAATCAGCCCCAGCATTTT.